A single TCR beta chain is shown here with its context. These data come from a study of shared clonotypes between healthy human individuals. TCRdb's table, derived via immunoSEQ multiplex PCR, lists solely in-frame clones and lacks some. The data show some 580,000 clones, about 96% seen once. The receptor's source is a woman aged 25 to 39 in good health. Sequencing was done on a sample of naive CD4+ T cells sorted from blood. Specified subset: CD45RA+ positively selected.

The CDR3 is CSVEDQWEPTGGNTIYF. The CDR3 DNA follows: TGCAGCGTTGAAGATCAGTGGGAGCCCACCGGGGGAAACACCATATATTTT. This sequence joins TRBV29-1 and TRBJ1-3; D not resolved. From germline, CDR1 is SQVTM and CDR2 ANQGSEA. The CDR3 loop spans 17 amino acids. The germline V and J ends were trimmed by 0 bases and 4 bases, with 19 bases remaining between them.